These T cell receptor beta chains were read from a single sample in a study of beta chain features in type 1 diabetes. Assay: immunoSEQ multiplex PCR; the TCRdb copy retains only in-frame clones and omits some. The data show around 250,000 clones, 27% seen once. The sequencing sample was made of central memory CD4+ T cells from blood. Source of these receptors: a man younger than 45 in good health. CDR3s leave out the opening cysteine and the closing phenylalanine or tryptophan.

v_call cdr3_aa
TRBV7-2 ASSLNSGANVLT
TRBV6-5 ASRVNYNEQF
TRBV23-1 ASSQSGSTDTQY
TRBV7-2 ASSFTSSYEQY
TRBV6-5 ASSKDRGSYEQY
TRBV29-1 SVRTGGAKWNEQF
TRBV6-6 ASSPGGAGANVLT
TRBV30 AGAQETQY
TRBV10-2 ASSEPRQGNNEQF
TRBV4-3 ASSPSRTSLGQETQY
TRBV29-1 SVGISREQY
TRBV2 ASMLAGFEQF
TRBV25-1 ASSETGTGGETQY
TRBV9 ASSVVALAGSEQY
TRBV6-5 ASSRGTSGYNEQF
TRBV19 ASSRLAGSYNEQF
TRBV11-2 ASSLERGDTQY
TRBV29-1 SVEGEQDTQY
TRBV13 ASSQRTGANVLT
TRBV29-1 SVASGADTQY
TRBV10-3 AISESQINSPLH
TRBV30 AWSFSTGGLNAF
TRBV7-2 ASSSTMRQY
TRBV7-6 ASSPQGGREQF
TRBV28 ASYLRGTGELF
TRBV5-1 ASSPGTGESDSPLH
TRBV9 ASSPDPGANEQF
TRBV5-1 ASSVGTGFTNEQY
TRBV7-2 ASSALMAGGTYEQY
TRBV7-2 ASSLVGGTGELF
TRBV5-4 ASSLALETQY
TRBV6-6 ASTWTSGSNEQF
TRBV14 ASSQEHTIQY
TRBV5-4 ASRAGTENEKLF
TRBV18 ASSPPVGGLTEQY
TRBV28 ASGTSGRAQQY
TRBV7-9 ASSSWSSPTEAF
TRBV5-1 ASSHGDRNTDTQY
TRBV10-3 AIRGGQPYEQY
TRBV6-6 ASSSHVTDTQY
TRBV20-1 SASPVDEQF
TRBV5-1 ASSSWPAGNEQY
TRBV30 AWSPGFYEQY
TRBV19 ASSPRGYNEQF
TRBV2 ASRSRTSGRASGELF
TRBV6-5 ASSPGTGLHEQY
TRBV11-2 ASSPSPYGGTNQETQY
TRBV7-9 ASSLALIGSNQPQH
TRBV11-2 ASSYPTGSSYEQY